This TCR beta chain was recovered during a study of blood T cell repertoires in COVID-19. Study-level information: From the United States, Italy and Spain came samples of acute and convalescent COVID-19. PBMCs, B-cell-depleted T cells, or T cells provided the cDNA or gDNA that made up the material.

As originally analysed: Reference gene primer amplification in the assay estimated nucleated cell counts. The repertoire was sequenced with immunoSEQ multiplex PCR; TCRdb's copy has only in-frame clones and lacks some. V and J calls and clone size come straight from that table; D and trimming were deduced from the DNA. The table shows 100,000 to 150,000 clones, with around nine tenths occurring only once. Deletions cut 2 bases from V and 5 bases from J, with 10 bases between. The CDR3 is 14 residues long. The germline V gene has CDR1 GTSNPN and CDR2 SVGIG (reference sequence). Enrolled during active infection, Seattle patients were then followed longitudinally.

The TCR comes from a man aged 50-59 years with COVID-19, enrolled during active disease. The sample was peripheral blood. V gene TRBV30 combines with J gene TRBJ1-6; possibly TRBD1 for D (6 bases). CDR3 in DNA: TGTGCCTGGAGTAGACAGGCCAATAATTCACCCCTCCACTTT. The encoded protein is CAWSRQANNSPLHF. Using reference TRBV30 and TRBJ1-6 for the parts outside the CDR3, the full variable domain is SQTIHQWPATLVQPVGSPLSLECTVEGTSNPNLYWYRQAAGRGLQLLFYSVGIGQISSEVPQNLSASRPQDRQFILSSKKLLLSDSGFYLCAWSRQANNSPLHFGNGTRLTVT.